These T cell receptor beta chains were read from a single sample in a study of early T cells in non-severe SARS-CoV-2 infection. TCRdb fed the 5' RACE reads into MiXCR, producing one record per CDR3 protein. The sample shows some 80,000 distinct CDR3 sequences, 9.5% to 15% of them seen only once. The sequences come from whole blood, collected at baseline. Receptors were obtained from an adult who was a healthcare worker with PCR-confirmed SARS-CoV-2 infection or an uninfected control (not recorded which). The donor label of this sample is uncertain. Each CDR3 is given with its conserved first and last residue. Each record gives: D gene, J gene, clone size, V gene, CDR3 DNA, CDR3 protein. D genes are given only for firm matches. Clone sizes are given selectively: once, few, many, or a class where the clone is expanded.

- | TRBJ2-2 | many | TRBV3-1 | TGTGCCAGCAGCCAAGATAACCAGGGCGGGAACACCGGGGAGCTGTTTTTT | CASSQDNQGGNTGELFF
- | TRBJ2-1 | many | TRBV6-5 | TGTGCCAGCAGTTACGGCGATGAGCAGTTCTTC | CASSYGDEQFF
TRBD2 | TRBJ2-1 | few | TRBV7-8 | TGTGCCAGCAGCTTAGTTGGTAGCGGGGGTTCCTACAATGAGCAGTTCTTC | CASSLVGSGGSYNEQFF
TRBD1 | TRBJ1-1 | few | TRBV7-3 | TGTGCCAGCAGCCAGGGACAGACCACTGAAGCTTTCTTT | CASSQGQTTEAFF
TRBD2 | TRBJ2-2 | - | TRBV7-6 | TGTGCCAGCAGCTTAGAGAACGGGAGGGCCACCGGGGAGCTGTTTTTT | CASSLENGRATGELFF
TRBD1 | TRBJ2-7 | few | TRBV19 | TGTGCCAGTAGTATCGGGACAGGGACTTTTGGTGAGCAGTACTTC | CASSIGTGTFGEQYF
- | TRBJ2-1 | few | TRBV18 | TGTGCCAGCTCACCTTTACCAAACAATGAGCAGTTCTTC | CASSPLPNNEQFF
TRBD2 | TRBJ2-2 | many | TRBV20-1 | TGCAGTGCTAGAGATAATAGCGGGGTGAACACCGGGGAGCTGTTTTTT | CSARDNSGVNTGELFF
- | TRBJ1-2 | many | TRBV21-1 | TGTGCCAGCAGCAAACCTCTTGGCTACACCTTC | CASSKPLGYTF
- | TRBJ2-1 | many | TRBV11-2 | TGTGCCAGCAGCTTAAGATACAATGAGCAGTTCTTC | CASSLRYNEQFF
- | TRBJ2-5 | - | TRBV9 | TGTGCCAGCAGCACCGGGGGATCAGAGACCCAGTACTTC | CASSTGGSETQYF
- | TRBJ2-3 | few | TRBV6-6 | TGTGCCAGCAGTCCACTGAGGTTCGGAGATACGCAGTATTTT | CASSPLRFGDTQYF
- | TRBJ1-5 | few | TRBV11-2 | TGTGCCAGCAGCTTAAGGGCCACCCCTAATCAGCCCCAGCATTTT | CASSLRATPNQPQHF
TRBD1 | TRBJ2-2 | - | TRBV5-5 | TGTGCCAGCAGATTGTCCGGGACAGGGGCCACCGGGGAGCTGTTTTTT | CASRLSGTGATGELFF
- | TRBJ2-5 | many | TRBV3-1 | TGTGCCAGCCGGGAGCGCCAGACGGCCCAGTACTTC | CASRERQTAQYF
TRBD2 | TRBJ2-3 | - | TRBV7-2 | TGTGCCAGCAATTGGCGGGAGGGCACAGATACGCAGTATTTT | CASNWREGTDTQYF
TRBD2 | TRBJ2-1 | many | TRBV7-3 | TGTGCCAGCAGCTGGACTAGCGGAGACAATGAGCAGTTCTTC | CASSWTSGDNEQFF
TRBD1 | TRBJ2-2 | many | TRBV7-6 | TGTGCCAGCAGCCTAATCGGGACAGAGAGGGGGGAGCTGTTTTTT | CASSLIGTERGELFF
- | TRBJ1-1 | many | TRBV7-6 | TGTGCCAGCAGTACGGGGAGCACTGAAGCTTTCTTT | CASSTGSTEAFF
TRBD2 | TRBJ2-3 | many | TRBV7-3 | TGTGCCAGCAGCTTTGGACTAGCGGCAGATACGCAGTATTTT | CASSFGLAADTQYF
- | TRBJ2-5 | few | TRBV29-1 | TGCAGCGTCAGCTCCGGGACCCAGTACTTC | CSVSSGTQYF
- | TRBJ1-2 | - | TRBV7-3 | TGTGCCAGCAGCTTGGGGATGCGGACGAAGGCGGACGGCTACACCTTC | CASSLGMRTKADGYTF
TRBD2 | TRBJ2-3 | - | TRBV20-1 | TGCAGTGCTAGCGGTAGCGGGGGGGCTACAGATACGCAGTATTTT | CSASGSGGATDTQYF
TRBD1 | TRBJ1-2 | many | TRBV12-3/TRBV12-4 | TGTGCCAGTACCCGGGACAGCGAAGGCTACACCTTC | CASTRDSEGYTF
- | TRBJ1-4 | many | TRBV29-1 | TGCAGCGTCCGACTGAAGCAGAATGAAAAACTGTTTTTT | CSVRLKQNEKLFF
- | TRBJ2-3 | - | TRBV30 | TGTGCCTGGAGCTCGGGATTGGAAGATACGCAGTATTTT | CAWSSGLEDTQYF
TRBD2 | TRBJ2-1 | medium-sized | TRBV12-3/TRBV12-4 | TGTGCCAGCAGCTTTTCTAGCGGGGGCTACAATGAGCAGTTCTTC | CASSFSSGGYNEQFF
- | TRBJ2-7 | many | TRBV15 | TGTGCCACCAGCAGAGGCCCCGGGACTCCTAAGACCTACGAGCAGTACTTC | CATSRGPGTPKTYEQYF